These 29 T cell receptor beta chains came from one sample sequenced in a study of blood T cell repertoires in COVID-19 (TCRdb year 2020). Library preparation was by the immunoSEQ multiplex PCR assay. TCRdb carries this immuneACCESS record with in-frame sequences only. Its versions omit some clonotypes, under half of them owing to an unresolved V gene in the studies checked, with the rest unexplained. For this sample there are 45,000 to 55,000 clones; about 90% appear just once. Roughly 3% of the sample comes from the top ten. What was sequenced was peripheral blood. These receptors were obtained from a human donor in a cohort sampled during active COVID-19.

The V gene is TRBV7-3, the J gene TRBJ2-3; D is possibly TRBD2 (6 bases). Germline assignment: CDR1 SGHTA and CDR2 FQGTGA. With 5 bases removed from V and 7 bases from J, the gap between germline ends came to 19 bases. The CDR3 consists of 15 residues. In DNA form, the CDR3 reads TGTGCCAGCAGCCCCGTAAGTGGGGGGAGACATACGCAGTATTTT. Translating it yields CASSPVSGGRHTQYF.

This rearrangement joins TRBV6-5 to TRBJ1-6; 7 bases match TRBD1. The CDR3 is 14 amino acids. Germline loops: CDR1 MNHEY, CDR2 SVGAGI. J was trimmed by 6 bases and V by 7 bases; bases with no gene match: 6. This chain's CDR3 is CASTKNRGNSPLHF. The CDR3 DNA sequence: TGTGCCAGCACCAAAAACAGGGGTAATTCACCCCTCCACTTT.

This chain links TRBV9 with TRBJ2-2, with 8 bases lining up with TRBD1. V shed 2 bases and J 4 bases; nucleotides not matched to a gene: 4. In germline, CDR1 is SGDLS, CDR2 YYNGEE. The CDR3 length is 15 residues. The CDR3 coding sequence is TGTGCCAGCAGCGTCAGTACAGGGGGCACCGGGGAGCTGTTTTTT. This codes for CASSVSTGGTGELFF. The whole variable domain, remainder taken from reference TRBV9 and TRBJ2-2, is DSGVTQTPKHLITATGQRVTLRCSPRSGDLSVYWYQQSLDQGLQFLIQYYNGEERAKGNILERFSAQQFPDLHSELNLSSLELGDSALYFCASSVSTGGTGELFFGEGSRLTVL.

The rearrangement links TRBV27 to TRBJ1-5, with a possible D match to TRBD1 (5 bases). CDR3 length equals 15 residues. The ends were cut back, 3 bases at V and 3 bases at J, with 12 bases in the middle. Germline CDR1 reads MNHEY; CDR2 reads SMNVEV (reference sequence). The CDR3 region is CASSLEGAANQPQHF. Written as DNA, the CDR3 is TGTGCCAGCAGTTTGGAAGGGGCCGCCAATCAGCCCCAGCATTTT.

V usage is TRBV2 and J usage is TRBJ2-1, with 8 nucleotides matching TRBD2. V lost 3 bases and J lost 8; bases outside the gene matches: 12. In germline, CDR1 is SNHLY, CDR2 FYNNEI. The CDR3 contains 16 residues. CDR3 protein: CASSEPGRGSGYEQFF. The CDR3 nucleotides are TGTGCCAGCAGTGAGCCCGGGAGGGGAAGCGGCTATGAGCAGTTCTTC.

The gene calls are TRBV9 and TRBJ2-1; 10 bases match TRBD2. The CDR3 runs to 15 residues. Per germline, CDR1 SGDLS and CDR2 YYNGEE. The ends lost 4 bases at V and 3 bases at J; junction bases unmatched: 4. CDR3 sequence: CASSLAGAIYNEQFF. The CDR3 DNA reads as TGTGCCAGCAGCCTAGCGGGAGCCATCTACAATGAGCAGTTCTTC.

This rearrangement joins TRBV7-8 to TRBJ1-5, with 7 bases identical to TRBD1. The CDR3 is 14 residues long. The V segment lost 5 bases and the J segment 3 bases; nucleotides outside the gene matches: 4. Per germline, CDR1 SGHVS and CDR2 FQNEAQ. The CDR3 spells CASSPGTVNQPQHF. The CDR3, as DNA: TGTGCCAGCAGCCCTGGGACAGTCAATCAGCCCCAGCATTTT.

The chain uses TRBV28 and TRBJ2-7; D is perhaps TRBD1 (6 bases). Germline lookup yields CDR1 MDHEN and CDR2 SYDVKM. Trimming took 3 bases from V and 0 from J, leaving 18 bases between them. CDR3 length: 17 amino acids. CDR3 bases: TGTGCCAGCAGTTTCGCGCAGGGGTTAATCGTCTCCTACGAGCAGTACTTC. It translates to CASSFAQGLIVSYEQYF.

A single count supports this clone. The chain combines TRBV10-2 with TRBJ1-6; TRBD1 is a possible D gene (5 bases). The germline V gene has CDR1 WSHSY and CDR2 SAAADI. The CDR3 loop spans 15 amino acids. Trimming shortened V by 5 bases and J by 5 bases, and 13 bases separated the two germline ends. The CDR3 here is CASSLLGQNNSPLHF. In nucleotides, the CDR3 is TGCGCCAGCAGTCTATTAGGACAAAATAATTCACCCCTCCACTTT.

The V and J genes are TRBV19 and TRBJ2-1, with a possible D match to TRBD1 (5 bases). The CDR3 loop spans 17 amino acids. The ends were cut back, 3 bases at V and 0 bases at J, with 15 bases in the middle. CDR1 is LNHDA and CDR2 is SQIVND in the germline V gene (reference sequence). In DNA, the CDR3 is TGTGCCAGTAGTATCACCCTACAGGTTTTCTCCTACAATGAGCAGTTCTTC. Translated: CASSITLQVFSYNEQFF.

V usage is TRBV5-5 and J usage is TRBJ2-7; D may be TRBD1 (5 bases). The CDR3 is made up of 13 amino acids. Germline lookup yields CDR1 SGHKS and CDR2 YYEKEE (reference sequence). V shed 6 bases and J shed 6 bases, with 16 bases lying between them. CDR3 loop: CASMLSGASEQYF. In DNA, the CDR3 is TGTGCCAGCATGTTGAGTGGGGCTTCCGAGCAGTACTTC.

CDR3 region: CSGSRTSGSKSTDTQYF. For the CDR3, the DNA is TGCAGCGGGAGTAGGACTAGCGGGAGTAAGAGCACAGATACGCAGTATTTT. The chain carries TRBV29-1 and TRBJ2-3; 13 nucleotides agree with TRBD2. There are 17 residues in the CDR3. CDR1 is SQVTM and CDR2 is ANQGSEA in the germline V gene. V trimming: 7 bases; J trimming: 0 bases; junction bases outside the gene matches: 10.

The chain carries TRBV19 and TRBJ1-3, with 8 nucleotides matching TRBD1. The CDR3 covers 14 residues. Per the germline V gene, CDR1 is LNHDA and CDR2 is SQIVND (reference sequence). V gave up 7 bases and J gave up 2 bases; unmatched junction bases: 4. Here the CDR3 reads CASTKTGAGNTIYF. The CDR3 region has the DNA TGTGCCAGTACCAAGACAGGGGCTGGAAACACCATATATTTT.

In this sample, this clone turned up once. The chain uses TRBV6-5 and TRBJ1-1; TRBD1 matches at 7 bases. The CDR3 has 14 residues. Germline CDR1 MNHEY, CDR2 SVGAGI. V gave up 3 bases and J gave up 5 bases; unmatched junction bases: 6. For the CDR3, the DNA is TGTGCCAGCAGTTATGGAGGGGGCGGAACTGAAGCTTTCTTT. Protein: CASSYGGGGTEAFF.

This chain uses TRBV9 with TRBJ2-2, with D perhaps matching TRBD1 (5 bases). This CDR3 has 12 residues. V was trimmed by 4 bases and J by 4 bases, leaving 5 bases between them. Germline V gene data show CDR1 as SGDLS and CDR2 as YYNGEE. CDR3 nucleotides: TGTGCCAGCAGCCAGGGCACCGGGGAGCTGTTTTTT. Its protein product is CASSQGTGELFF.

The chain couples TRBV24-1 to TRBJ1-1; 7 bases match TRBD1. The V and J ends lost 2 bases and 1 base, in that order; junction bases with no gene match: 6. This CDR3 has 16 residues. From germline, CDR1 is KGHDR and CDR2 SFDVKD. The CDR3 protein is CATSDSRGQKNTEAFF. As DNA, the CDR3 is TGTGCCACCAGTGATTCTAGGGGACAGAAGAACACTGAAGCTTTCTTT.

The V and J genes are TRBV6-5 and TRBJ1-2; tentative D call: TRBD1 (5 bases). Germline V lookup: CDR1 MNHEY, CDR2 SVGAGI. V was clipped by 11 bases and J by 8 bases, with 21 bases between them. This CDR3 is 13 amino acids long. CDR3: CAVRPGGVRGYTF. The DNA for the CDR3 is TGTGCCGTCAGACCGGGAGGGGTGAGGGGCTACACCTTC.

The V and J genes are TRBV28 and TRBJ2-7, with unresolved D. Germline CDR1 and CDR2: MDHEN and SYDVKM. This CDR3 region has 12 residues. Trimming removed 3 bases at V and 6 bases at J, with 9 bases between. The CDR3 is CASSFSVSEQYF. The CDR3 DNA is TGTGCCAGCAGTTTCTCCGTCTCCGAGCAGTACTTC.

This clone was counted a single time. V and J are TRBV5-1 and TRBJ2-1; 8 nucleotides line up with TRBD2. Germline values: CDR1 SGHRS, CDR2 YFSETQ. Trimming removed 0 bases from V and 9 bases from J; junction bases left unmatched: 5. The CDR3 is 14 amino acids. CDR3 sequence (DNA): TGCGCCAGCAGCTTGGCCGGGGCGGGGGGTGAGCAGTTCTTC. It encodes CASSLAGAGGEQFF.

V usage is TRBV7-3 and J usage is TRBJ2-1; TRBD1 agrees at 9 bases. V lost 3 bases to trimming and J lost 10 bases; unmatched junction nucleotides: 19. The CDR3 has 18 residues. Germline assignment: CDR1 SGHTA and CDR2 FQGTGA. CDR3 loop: CASSFLPPGQGLGGEQFF. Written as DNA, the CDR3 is TGTGCCAGCAGCTTCCTCCCCCCCGGACAGGGGCTGGGAGGGGAGCAGTTCTTC. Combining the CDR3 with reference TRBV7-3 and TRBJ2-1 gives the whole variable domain GAGVSQTPSNKVTEKGKYVELRCDPISGHTALYWYRQSLGQGPEFLIYFQGTGAADDSGLPNDRFFAVRPEGSVSTLKIQRTERGDSAVYLCASSFLPPGQGLGGEQFFGPGTRLTVL.

The CDR3 here is CASSSGGVGYTF. As DNA, the CDR3 is TGTGCCAGCAGCTCGGGAGGAGTCGGCTACACCTTC. The chain recombines TRBV5-5 with TRBJ1-2; D is undetermined. The germline gives CDR1 SGHKS, CDR2 YYEKEE (reference sequence). V shed 3 bases and J shed 8 bases, with 11 bases lying between them. This CDR3 is built from 12 residues.

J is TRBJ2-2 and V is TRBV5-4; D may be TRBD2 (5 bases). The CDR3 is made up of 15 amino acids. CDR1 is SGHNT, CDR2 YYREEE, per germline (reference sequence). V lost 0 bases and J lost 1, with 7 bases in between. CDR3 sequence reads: CASSLVGLNTGELFF. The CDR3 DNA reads TGTGCCAGCAGCTTGGTTGGACTGAACACCGGGGAGCTGTTTTTT.

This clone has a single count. The CDR3 region is CASSLEGGLAGTYNEQFF. The DNA for the CDR3 is TGTGCCAGCAGCTTAGAGGGGGGACTAGCGGGGACCTACAATGAGCAGTTCTTC. The gene calls are TRBV11-2 and TRBJ2-1; 13 bases map to TRBD2. CDR3 length equals 18 residues. Trimming at V came to 0 bases and at J to 2 bases, leaving 4 bases not matched to a gene. Germline V lookup: CDR1 SGHAT, CDR2 FQNNGV.

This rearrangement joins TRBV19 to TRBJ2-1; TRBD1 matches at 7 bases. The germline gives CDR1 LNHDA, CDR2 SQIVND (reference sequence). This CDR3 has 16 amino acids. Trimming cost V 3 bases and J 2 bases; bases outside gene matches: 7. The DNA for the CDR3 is TGTGCCAGTAGTATGGTGACAGGGCAGACCTACAATGAGCAGTTCTTC. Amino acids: CASSMVTGQTYNEQFF. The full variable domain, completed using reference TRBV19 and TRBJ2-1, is DGGITQSPKYLFRKEGQNVTLSCEQNLNHDAMYWYRQDPGQGLRLIYYSQIVNDFQKGDIAEGYSVSREKKESFPLTVTSAQKNPTAFYLCASSMVTGQTYNEQFFGPGTRLTVL.

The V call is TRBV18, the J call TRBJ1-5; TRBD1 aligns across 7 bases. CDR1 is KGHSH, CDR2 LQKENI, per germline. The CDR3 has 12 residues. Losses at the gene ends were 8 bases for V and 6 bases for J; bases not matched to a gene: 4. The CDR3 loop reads CASSDRAQPQHF. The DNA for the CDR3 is TGTGCCAGCAGCGACAGGGCTCAGCCCCAGCATTTT.

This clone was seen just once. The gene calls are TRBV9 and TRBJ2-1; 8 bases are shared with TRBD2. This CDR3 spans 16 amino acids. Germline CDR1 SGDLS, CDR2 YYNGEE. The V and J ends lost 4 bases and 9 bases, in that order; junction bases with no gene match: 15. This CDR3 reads CASSSRVLAEGGEQFF. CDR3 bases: TGTGCCAGCAGCTCGCGGGTACTAGCGGAGGGGGGTGAGCAGTTCTTC.

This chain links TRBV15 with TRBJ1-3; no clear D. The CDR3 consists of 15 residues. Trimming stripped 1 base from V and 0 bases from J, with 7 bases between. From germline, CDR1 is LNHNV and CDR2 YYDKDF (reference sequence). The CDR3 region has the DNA TGTGCCACCAGCAGAGTACAGCTCTCTGGAAACACCATATATTTT. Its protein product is CATSRVQLSGNTIYF.

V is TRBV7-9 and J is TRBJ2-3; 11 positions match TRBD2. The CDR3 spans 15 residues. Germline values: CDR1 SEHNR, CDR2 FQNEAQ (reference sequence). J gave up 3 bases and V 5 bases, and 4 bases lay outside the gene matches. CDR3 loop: CASSPSGRKTDTQYF. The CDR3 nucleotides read TGTGCCAGCAGCCCTAGCGGGAGGAAAACAGATACGCAGTATTTT.

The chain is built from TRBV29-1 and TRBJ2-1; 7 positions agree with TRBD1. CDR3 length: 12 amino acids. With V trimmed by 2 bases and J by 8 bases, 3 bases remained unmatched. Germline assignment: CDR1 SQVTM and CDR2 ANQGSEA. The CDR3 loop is CSVERQGYEQFF. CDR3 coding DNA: TGCAGCGTTGAAAGACAGGGCTATGAGCAGTTCTTC.